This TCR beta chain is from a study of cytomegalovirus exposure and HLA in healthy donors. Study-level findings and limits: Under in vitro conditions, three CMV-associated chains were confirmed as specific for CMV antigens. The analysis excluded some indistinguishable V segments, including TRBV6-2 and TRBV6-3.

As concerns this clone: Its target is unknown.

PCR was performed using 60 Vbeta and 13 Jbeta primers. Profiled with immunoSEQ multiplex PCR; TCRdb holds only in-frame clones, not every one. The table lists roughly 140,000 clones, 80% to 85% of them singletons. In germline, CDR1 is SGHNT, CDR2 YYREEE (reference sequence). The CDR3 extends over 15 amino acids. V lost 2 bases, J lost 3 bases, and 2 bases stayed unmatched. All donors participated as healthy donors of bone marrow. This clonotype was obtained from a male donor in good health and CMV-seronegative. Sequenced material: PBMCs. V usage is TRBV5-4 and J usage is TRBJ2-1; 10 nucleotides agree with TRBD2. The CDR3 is CASSFSSGSYNEQFF. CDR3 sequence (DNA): TGTGCCAGCAGCTTCTCTAGCGGGAGCTACAATGAGCAGTTCTTC.